Listed below are T cell receptor beta chains from one sample, sequenced in a study of T cell responses to AZD1222 COVID-19 vaccine. Clones were sequenced by immunoSEQ multiplex PCR, and TCRdb holds only the in-frame ones, with some missing. The sample has more than 150,000 clones, approximately 90% seen once. Sample: peripheral blood, taken on day 0 of AZD1222 vaccination. The receptors here all came from an adult in good health. The CDR3 runs from the conserved cysteine through the conserved F or W. The order of the fields is J gene, clone size, V gene, D gene, CDR3 DNA, CDR3 protein. A D gene is named only where the DNA matches it firmly. Clone size is stated in some rows and not others, as once, few, many or a class when expanded.

j_gene: TRBJ2-3; abundance: -; v_gene: TRBV19; d_gene: -; CDR3nt: TGTGCCAGTAGTATAGCGCGAGGACCGGGCCATACGCAGTATTTT; CDR3aa: CASSIARGPGHTQYF
j_gene: TRBJ1-3; abundance: -; v_gene: TRBV9; d_gene: TRBD1; CDR3nt: TGTGCCAGCAGCCCCCGTCAAGGGACAGGAGCCACCATATATTTT; CDR3aa: CASSPRQGTGATIYF
j_gene: TRBJ2-5; abundance: once; v_gene: TRBV10-3; d_gene: -; CDR3nt: TGTGCCACCAAAGTCGGCGGGCAAGAGACCCAGTACTTC; CDR3aa: CATKVGGQETQYF
j_gene: TRBJ1-3; abundance: -; v_gene: TRBV5-1; d_gene: -; CDR3nt: TGCGCCAGCAGCTATGACAGAGTCTCTGGAAACACCATATATTTT; CDR3aa: CASSYDRVSGNTIYF
j_gene: TRBJ1-1; abundance: -; v_gene: TRBV9; d_gene: -; CDR3nt: TGTGCCAGCAGCGTAGTTGTAGGGTGGGCCGCTTCTGAAGCTTTCTTT; CDR3aa: CASSVVVGWAASEAFF
j_gene: TRBJ2-7; abundance: -; v_gene: TRBV6-2/TRBV6-3; d_gene: TRBD1; CDR3nt: TGTGCCAGCAGTTACACAGGGGCCTACGAGCAGTACTTC; CDR3aa: CASSYTGAYEQYF
j_gene: TRBJ2-2; abundance: -; v_gene: TRBV5-1; d_gene: -; CDR3nt: TGCGCCAGCAGCTTGGCGGAGAAGAACACCGGGGAGCTGTTTTTT; CDR3aa: CASSLAEKNTGELFF
j_gene: TRBJ1-2; abundance: -; v_gene: TRBV7-2; d_gene: -; CDR3nt: TGTGCCAGCAGTCCACAGGGCAGGGTGGGGTACACCTTC; CDR3aa: CASSPQGRVGYTF
j_gene: TRBJ2-3; abundance: -; v_gene: TRBV9; d_gene: -; CDR3nt: TGTGCCAGCAGCGCGACCTCCGGGGATACGCAGTATTTT; CDR3aa: CASSATSGDTQYF
j_gene: TRBJ1-6; abundance: few; v_gene: TRBV19; d_gene: -; CDR3nt: TGTGCCAGTAGTAGCCGGGATTCACCCCTCCACTTT; CDR3aa: CASSSRDSPLHF
j_gene: TRBJ1-5; abundance: once; v_gene: TRBV2; d_gene: -; CDR3nt: TGTGCCAGCAGTACCGACAGCAATCAGCCCCAGCATTTT; CDR3aa: CASSTDSNQPQHF
j_gene: TRBJ2-3; abundance: -; v_gene: TRBV9; d_gene: -; CDR3nt: TGTGCCAGCAGCGGCCGGAACACAGATACGCAGTATTTT; CDR3aa: CASSGRNTDTQYF
j_gene: TRBJ1-2; abundance: -; v_gene: TRBV10-3; d_gene: TRBD1; CDR3nt: TGTGCCAACCGGGACAGGGGGCAAGGCTACACCTTC; CDR3aa: CANRDRGQGYTF